Sequencing of this TCR beta chain was carried out in a study of T cell responses to AZD1222 COVID-19 vaccine. Regarding the study as a whole: There were mostly white British donors and more females than males, and clonal diversity was possibly underestimated.

Assay used: immunoSEQ multiplex PCR; TCRdb lists only in-frame clones, some missing. The table has approximately 72,000 clones, approximately 90% seen once. A word on this clone: What it recognizes is unknown.

Germline CDR1 reads MNHNY; CDR2 reads SVGAGI (reference sequence). V shed 6 bases, J shed 4 bases, and the junction held 5 bases outside the gene matches. This CDR3 contains 14 residues. This chain joins TRBV6-6 and TRBJ2-1, with TRBD2 matching over 8 bases. The sequence was obtained from an adult who received the AZD1222 COVID-19 vaccine. The sequencing used peripheral blood, collected 28 days after the second AZD1222 dose. CDR3 sequence reads: CASRLAGGYNEQFF. The CDR3 bases are TGTGCCAGCAGGCTAGCGGGCGGATACAATGAGCAGTTCTTC.